Sequencing of this T cell receptor (beta chain) was carried out in a study of T-cell reconstitution after alpha-beta-depleted transplantation in children. Study-wide results and limits: For some patients, TCRbeta diversity was high at day 60 because of recipient T cells and thymic progenitors that survived. Expanded clones from the graft, numbering several hundred, reportedly supplied alpha-beta T cells about two months after transplant.

The germline V and J ends were trimmed by 4 bases and 2 bases, with 13 bases remaining between them. From germline, CDR1 is SGHRS and CDR2 YFSETQ. The CDR3 loop spans 14 amino acids. With regard to this clonotype: Its antigen is not known.

Library preparation (for TCRbeta) was performed with unique molecular identifiers. TCRdb used MiXCR to reprocess the PCR reads, holding one entry per CDR3 protein. The sample has 610,000 or so distinct CDR3 sequences; 20% to 30% are singletons. The chain joins TRBV5-1 to TRBJ2-7, with a weak D call TRBD2 (5 bases). This TCR derives from a boy younger than two with Wiskott-Aldrich syndrome, due to receive a stem cell transplant. This sample comprised PBMCs, obtained before TCRalphabeta/CD19-depleted stem cell transplant. As DNA, the CDR3 is TGCGCCAGCAGCACCTGGGAGCCCCCCTACGAGCAGTACTTC. Its translation: CASSTWEPPYEQYF.